These 12 T cell receptor beta chains share one sample of origin, sequenced in a study of response to subunit inactivated influenza vaccine. TCRdb analysed the RT-PCR reads with MiXCR anew, one entry per CDR3 protein. The data show around 520,000 distinct CDR3 sequences, over 9.5% seen once. This sample comprised PBMCs from blood, obtained on the day of vaccination. These receptors all come from a man between 45 and 60 years old who received an inactivated influenza vaccine.

The CDR3 region is CASSPQLGFGDTQYF. In DNA form, the CDR3 reads TGTGCCAGCAGCCCTCAACTGGGTTTCGGAGATACGCAGTATTTT. The chain has TRBV11-2 and TRBJ2-3; the D is unclear. Germline values: CDR1 SGHAT, CDR2 FQNNGV. V was shortened by 5 bases and J by 5 bases, with 17 bases between the two germline ends. The CDR3 extends over 15 amino acids.

The table lists this clonotype with many counts. The chain uses TRBV4-3 and TRBJ1-5; maybe TRBD1 (6 bases). Between the trimmed V and J ends, which lost 2 bases and 6 bases, there was a span of 14 bases. Germline-derived CDR1 and CDR2 are LGHNA and YSLEER. This CDR3 region has 15 residues. CDR3 loop: CASSQNRGAGQPQHF. CDR3 nucleotides: TGCGCCAGCAGCCAAAATCGGGGGGCGGGTCAGCCCCAGCATTTT.

As to this clonotype: At one end, the junction sequence differs from germline, possibly due to a read error. The chain carries TRBV5-1 and TRBJ1-1, with D maybe TRBD1 (6 bases). The CDR3 has 14 amino acids. The germline gives CDR1 SGHRS, CDR2 YFSETQ. The DNA for the CDR3 is TGCGCCAGCACCTTGGGACATGGTGTCACGCCAGCTTTCTTT. Protein product: CASTLGHGVTPAFF.

The gene calls are TRBV4-3 and TRBJ1-1; possible D gene TRBD1, 5 bases. In germline, CDR1 is LGHNA, CDR2 YSLEER. Trimming cost V 0 bases and J 3 bases, with 11 bases left between them. The CDR3 is made up of 15 amino acids. The CDR3 DNA sequence: TGCGCCAGCAGCCAAGATCCCGGCAGGGACACTGAAGCTTTCTTT. Translating gives CASSQDPGRDTEAFF.

This clonotype showed up many times. The V and J genes are TRBV5-1 and TRBJ1-6, with D uncertain. Per germline, CDR1 SGHRS and CDR2 YFSETQ. The CDR3 sequence is 13 residues long. V lost 0 bases and J 7 bases, leaving 5 bases between the germline ends. Here the CDR3 reads CASSLEYNSPLHF. In DNA, the CDR3 is TGCGCCAGCAGCTTGGAATACAATTCACCCCTCCACTTT.

V usage is TRBV6-1 and J usage is TRBJ2-1; D unresolved. Trimming took off 2 bases at V and 6 bases at J, with 14 bases between the two ends. CDR3 length equals 15 residues. The germline CDR1 and CDR2 sequences are MNHNS and SASEGT. In DNA form, the CDR3 reads TGTGCCAGCAGTGAAATACCCCTTAGAAGCAATGAGCAGTTCTTC. It encodes CASSEIPLRSNEQFF.

This clonotype turned up a few times. The chain combines TRBV3-1 with TRBJ2-2; 8 nucleotides agree with TRBD2. The CDR3 spans 16 residues. The trim removed 3 bases at V and 3 bases at J, leaving 6 bases unmatched. Germline CDR1 and CDR2: LGHDT and YNNKEL (reference sequence). CDR3 sequence: CASSQARGGHTGELFF. CDR3 DNA sequence: TGTGCCAGCAGCCAGGCTCGGGGGGGCCACACCGGGGAGCTGTTTTTT. Full variable domain (remainder filled in from reference TRBV3-1 and TRBJ2-2): DTAVSQTPKYLVTQMGNDKSIKCEQNLGHDTMYWYKQDSKKFLKIMFSYNNKELIINETVPNRFSPKSPDKAHLNLHINSLELGDSAVYFCASSQARGGHTGELFFGEGSRLTVL.

This clonotype was counted only a few times. This chain links TRBV5-1 with TRBJ2-7; D unresolved. The CDR3 is 13 amino acids. CDR1 SGHRS and CDR2 YFSETQ come from the germline V gene. The V and J ends lost 4 bases and 5 bases respectively, with 13 bases between them. The CDR3 region is CASSPSEANEQYF. CDR3 coding DNA: TGCGCCAGCAGCCCCAGCGAGGCCAACGAGCAGTACTTC.

V usage is TRBV9 and J usage is TRBJ2-3; possible D gene TRBD1, 6 bases. Trimming left V 1 base short and J 2 bases short, with 20 bases between. This CDR3 has 18 amino acids. From germline, CDR1 is SGDLS and CDR2 YYNGEE. The CDR3 here is CASSVSVGTWGLTDTQYF. CDR3 coding DNA: TGTGCCAGCAGCGTATCCGTCGGAACCTGGGGGCTCACAGATACGCAGTATTTT.

The chain uses TRBV7-9 and TRBJ2-1; possibly TRBD2 for D (7 bases). Germline V gene sequence: CDR1 SEHNR, CDR2 FQNEAQ (reference sequence). The CDR3 has 17 amino acids. V was pared by 5 bases and J by 5 bases, with 22 bases between. The chain's CDR3 is CASSRQDGTTKDNEQFF. In DNA, the CDR3 is TGTGCCAGCAGCCGACAGGACGGGACTACGAAAGACAATGAGCAGTTCTTC.

The gene calls are TRBV14 and TRBJ2-6; 11 bases agree with TRBD1. CDR3 length: 17 residues. CDR1 SGHDN and CDR2 FVKESK come from the germline V gene. With 4 bases clipped from V and 3 bases from J, the junction kept 5 bases outside the gene matches. CDR3 region: CASSPGQGANGANVLTF. The CDR3 DNA sequence: TGTGCCAGCAGCCCCGGACAGGGGGCGAATGGGGCCAACGTCCTGACTTTC.

The rearrangement uses TRBV20-1 and TRBJ2-1, with 13 bases that match TRBD2. Germline CDR1 reads DFQATT; CDR2 reads SNEGSKA (reference sequence). The CDR3 has 13 amino acids. The V and J ends lost 4 bases and 8 bases, in that order; junction bases with no gene match: 2. CDR3 bases: TGCAGTGCTACCGGACTAGCGGGAGATGAGCAGTTCTTC. Encoded protein: CSATGLAGDEQFF.